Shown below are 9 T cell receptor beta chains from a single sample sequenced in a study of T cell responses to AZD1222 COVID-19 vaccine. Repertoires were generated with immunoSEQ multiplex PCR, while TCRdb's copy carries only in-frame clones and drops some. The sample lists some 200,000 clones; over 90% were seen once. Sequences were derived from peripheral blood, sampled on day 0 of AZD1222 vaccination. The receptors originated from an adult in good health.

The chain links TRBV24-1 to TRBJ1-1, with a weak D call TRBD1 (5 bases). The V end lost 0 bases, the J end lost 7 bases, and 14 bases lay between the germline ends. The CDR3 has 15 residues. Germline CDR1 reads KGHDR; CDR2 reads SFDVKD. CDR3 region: CATSDLGQQGVEAFF. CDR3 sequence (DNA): TGTGCCACCAGTGATTTGGGACAACAAGGGGTTGAAGCTTTCTTT.

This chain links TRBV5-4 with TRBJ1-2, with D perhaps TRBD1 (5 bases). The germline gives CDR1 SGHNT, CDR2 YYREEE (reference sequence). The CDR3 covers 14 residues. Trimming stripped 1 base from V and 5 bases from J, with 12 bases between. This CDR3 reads CASSLLGVPYGYTF. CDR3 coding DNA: TGTGCCAGCAGCTTGTTAGGGGTCCCGTATGGCTACACCTTC. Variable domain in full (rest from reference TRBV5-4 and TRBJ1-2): ETGVTQSPTHLIKTRGQQVTLRCSSQSGHNTVSWYQQALGQGPQFIFQYYREEENGRGNFPPRFSGLQFPNYSSELNVNALELDDSALYLCASSLLGVPYGYTFGSGTRLTVV.

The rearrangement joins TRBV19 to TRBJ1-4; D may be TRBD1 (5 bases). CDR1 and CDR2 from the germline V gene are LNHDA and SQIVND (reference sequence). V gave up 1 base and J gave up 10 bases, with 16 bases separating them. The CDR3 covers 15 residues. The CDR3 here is CASSIGDAARRKLFF. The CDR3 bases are TGTGCCAGTAGTATAGGGGACGCGGCCCGTCGAAAACTGTTTTTT. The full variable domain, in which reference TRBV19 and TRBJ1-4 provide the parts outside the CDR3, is DGGITQSPKYLFRKEGQNVTLSCEQNLNHDAMYWYRQDPGQGLRLIYYSQIVNDFQKGDIAEGYSVSREKKESFPLTVTSAQKNPTAFYLCASSIGDAARRKLFFGSGTQLSVL.

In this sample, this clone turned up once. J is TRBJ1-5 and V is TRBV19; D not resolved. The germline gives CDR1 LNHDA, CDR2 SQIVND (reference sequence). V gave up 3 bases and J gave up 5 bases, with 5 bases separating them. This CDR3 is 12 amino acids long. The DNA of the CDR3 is TGTGCCAGTAGTATCATAGATCAGCCCCAGCATTTT. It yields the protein CASSIIDQPQHF.

Here the CDR3 reads CASRRGPNEKLFF. DNA for the CDR3: TGTGCCAGCCGCAGGGGTCCTAATGAAAAACTGTTTTTT. V usage is TRBV19 and J usage is TRBJ1-4; maybe TRBD1 (6 bases). Trimming shortened V by 9 bases and J by 3 bases, and 11 bases separated the two germline ends. CDR3 length equals 13 residues. Germline loops: CDR1 LNHDA, CDR2 SQIVND (reference sequence).

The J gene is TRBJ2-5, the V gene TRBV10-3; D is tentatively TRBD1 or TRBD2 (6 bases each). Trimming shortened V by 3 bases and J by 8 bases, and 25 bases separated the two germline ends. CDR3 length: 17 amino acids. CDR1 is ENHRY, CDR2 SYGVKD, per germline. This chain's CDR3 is CAISERDPGGAGVTQYF. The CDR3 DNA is TGTGCCATCAGTGAAAGGGACCCAGGAGGGGCAGGGGTAACCCAGTACTTC.

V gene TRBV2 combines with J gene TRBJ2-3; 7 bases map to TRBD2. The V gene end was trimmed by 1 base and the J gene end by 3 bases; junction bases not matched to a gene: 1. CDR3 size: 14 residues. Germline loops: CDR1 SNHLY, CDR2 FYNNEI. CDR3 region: CASSEGGGTDTQYF. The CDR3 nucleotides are TGTGCCAGCAGTGAAGGGGGGGGAACAGATACGCAGTATTTT.

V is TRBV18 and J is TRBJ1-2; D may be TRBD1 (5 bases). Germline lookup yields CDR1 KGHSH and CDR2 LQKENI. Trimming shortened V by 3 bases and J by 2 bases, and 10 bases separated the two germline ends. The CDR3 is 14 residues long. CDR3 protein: CASSPRGTNYGYTF. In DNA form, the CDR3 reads TGTGCCAGCTCACCCCGGGGGACCAACTATGGCTACACCTTC.

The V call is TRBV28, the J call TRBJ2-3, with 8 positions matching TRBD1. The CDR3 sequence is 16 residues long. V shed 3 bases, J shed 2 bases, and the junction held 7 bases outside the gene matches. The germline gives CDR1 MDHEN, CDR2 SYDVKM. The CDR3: CASSFLTGGVTDTQYF. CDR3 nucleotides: TGTGCCAGCAGTTTCCTAACAGGGGGAGTCACAGATACGCAGTATTTT.